Each of the 3 T cell receptor beta chains below was sequenced from the same sample in a study of shared clonotypes between healthy human individuals. Assay: immunoSEQ multiplex PCR; the TCRdb copy retains only in-frame clones and omits some. Found here are about half a million clones, approximately 77% of them singletons; the top ten hold about 12%. What was sequenced was PBMCs. The receptors shown here come from a woman between 40 and 55 years old in good health. Some clones in this sample may be carry-over from other donors' samples.

The chain employs TRBV4-1 and TRBJ1-4; no definite D call. Germline V CDR1 and CDR2: MGHRA, YSYEKL. This CDR3 region has 15 residues. V was clipped by 4 bases and J by 7 bases, with 16 bases between them. The chain's CDR3 is CASSPRRPTFEKLFF. CDR3 coding DNA: TGCGCCAGCAGCCCGCGGAGACCCACCTTTGAAAAACTGTTTTTT.

This clone was seen only a few times. This chain joins TRBV18 and TRBJ1-1, with D perhaps TRBD1 (6 bases). The CDR3 sequence is 13 residues long. Germline V CDR1 and CDR2: KGHSH, LQKENI. V was pared by 3 bases and J by 4 bases, with 9 bases between. CDR3 residues: CASSPDRTTEAFF. The CDR3 nucleotides are TGTGCCAGCTCACCGGACAGAACCACTGAAGCTTTCTTT.

This clone was observed once. The rearrangement uses TRBV7-6 and TRBJ2-2; 10 nucleotides line up with TRBD1. The germline V gene encodes CDR1 SGHVS and CDR2 FNYEAQ. The CDR3 is made up of 15 amino acids. The junction had 5 bases not matched to a gene; V was cut back by 7 bases and J by 3 bases. CDR3 nucleotide sequence: TGTGCCAGCATCCCCGGGACAGGGGACACCGGGGAGCTGTTTTTT. This codes for CASIPGTGDTGELFF. The full variable domain, with the rest looked up from reference TRBV7-6 and TRBJ2-2, is GAGVSQSPRYKVTKRGQDVALRCDPISGHVSLYWYRQALGQGPEFLTYFNYEAQQDKSGLPNDRFSAERPEGSISTLTIQRTEQRDSAMYRCASIPGTGDTGELFFGEGSRLTVL.